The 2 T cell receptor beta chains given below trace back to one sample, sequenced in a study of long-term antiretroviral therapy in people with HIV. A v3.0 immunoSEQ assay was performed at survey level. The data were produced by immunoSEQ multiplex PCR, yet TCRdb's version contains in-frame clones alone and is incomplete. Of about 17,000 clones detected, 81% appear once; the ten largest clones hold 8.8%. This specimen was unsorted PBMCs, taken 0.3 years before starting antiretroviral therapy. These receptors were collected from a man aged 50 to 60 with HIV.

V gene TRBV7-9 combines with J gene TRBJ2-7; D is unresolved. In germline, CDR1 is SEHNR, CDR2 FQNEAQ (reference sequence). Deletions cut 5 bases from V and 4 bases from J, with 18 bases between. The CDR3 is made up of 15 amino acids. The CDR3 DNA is TGTGCCAGCAGCCCCAAGGAGAACACCATATACGAGCAGTACTTC. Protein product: CASSPKENTIYEQYF.

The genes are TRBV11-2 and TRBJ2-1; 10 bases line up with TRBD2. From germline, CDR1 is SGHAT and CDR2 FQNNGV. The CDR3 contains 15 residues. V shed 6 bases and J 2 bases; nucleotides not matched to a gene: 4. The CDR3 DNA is TGTGCCAGCAGGCCCACTAGCGGGGCCTACAATGAGCAGTTCTTC. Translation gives CASRPTSGAYNEQFF. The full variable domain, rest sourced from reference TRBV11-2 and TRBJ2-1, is EAGVAQSPRYKIIEKRQSVAFWCNPISGHATLYWYQQILGQGPKLLIQFQNNGVVDDSQLPKDRFSAERLKGVDSTLKIQPAKLEDSAVYLCASRPTSGAYNEQFFGPGTRLTVL.